This TCR beta chain was sequenced during a study of cytomegalovirus exposure and HLA in healthy donors. Study-wide findings and caveats: Most CMV-associated TCR beta chains appeared HLA-restricted in a later analysis.

The CDR3 spans 16 residues. The germline CDR1 and CDR2 sequences are SGDLS and YYNGEE. J was trimmed by 5 bases and V by 0 bases; bases with no gene match: 8. A remark on this clone: Its antigen is unidentified.

PCR involved 60 Vbeta and 13 Jbeta primers. The table came from immunoSEQ multiplex PCR; TCRdb's copy has only in-frame clones and leaves some out. The listing records around 210,000 clones. This sequence joins TRBV9 and TRBJ1-1; 9 nucleotides line up with TRBD1. The clonotype originates from a woman aged 25 to 39 in good health and CMV-seropositive. Input material: PBMCs. CDR3 region: CASSVAGQGKGTEAFF. The CDR3 nucleotides are TGTGCCAGCAGCGTAGCGGGACAGGGAAAGGGAACTGAAGCTTTCTTT. Together with reference TRBV9 and TRBJ1-1, the CDR3 gives the full variable domain: DSGVTQTPKHLITATGQRVTLRCSPRSGDLSVYWYQQSLDQGLQFLIQYYNGEERAKGNILERFSAQQFPDLHSELNLSSLELGDSALYFCASSVAGQGKGTEAFFGQGTRLTVV.